The 21 T cell receptor beta chains below come from one sample, sequenced in a study of T cell changes during pregnancy in multiple sclerosis. Sequencing was performed with immunoSEQ multiplex PCR; in TCRdb, only in-frame clones are kept and a portion is missing. The table records 29,000 or so clones, about nine tenths of them present only once. The input for sequencing was CD8+ T cells from peripheral blood mononuclear cells, taken in the second trimester of pregnancy. Receptors were obtained from a female donor with multiple sclerosis, enrolled in a pregnancy study.

This chain connects TRBV9 to TRBJ2-3; 10 nucleotides align to TRBD1. This CDR3 has 15 residues. Trimming at V came to 3 bases and at J to 8 bases, leaving 9 bases not matched to a gene. Germline V lookup: CDR1 SGDLS, CDR2 YYNGEE. CDR3 nucleotide sequence: TGTGCCAGCAGCGCCCTTACCGGGACAGGGGCTACGCAGTATTTT. This encodes CASSALTGTGATQYF.

The chain employs TRBV18 and TRBJ2-2; the D gene is possibly TRBD2 (5 bases). CDR3 size: 18 residues. V was clipped by 4 bases and J by 4 bases, with 22 bases between them. Per germline, CDR1 KGHSH and CDR2 LQKENI. The CDR3 nucleotides read TGTGCCAGCTCACAATTATGGAAAAGGGAGATCGGCACCGGGGAGCTGTTTTTT. This encodes CASSQLWKREIGTGELFF.

This rearrangement joins TRBV30 to TRBJ1-4; unclear D gene. The germline V gene encodes CDR1 GTSNPN and CDR2 SVGIG (reference sequence). The CDR3 length is 15 residues. Trimming removed 3 bases from V and 6 bases from J, with 17 bases in between. The CDR3 nucleotides are TGTGCCTGGAGAAGGATTAGCCACGAAGATGAAAAACTGTTTTTT. Encoded protein: CAWRRISHEDEKLFF.

This rearrangement joins TRBV13 to TRBJ1-1, with D perhaps matching TRBD1 (6 bases). The CDR3 runs 12 residues. Trimming pared 3 bases from V and 5 bases from J, leaving 7 bases between. Germline CDR1 is PRHDT and CDR2 is FYEKMQ (reference sequence). CDR3 sequence reads: CASSLRGTEAFF. The CDR3 DNA is TGTGCCAGCAGCTTGAGGGGGACTGAAGCTTTCTTT.

The table lists this clone with a few counts. This chain links TRBV4-3 with TRBJ1-1; 8 bases are a match to TRBD1. CDR3 length equals 12 residues. CDR1 is LGHNA, CDR2 YSLEER, per germline. V trimming: 7 bases; J trimming: 7 bases; junction bases outside the gene matches: 5. Here the CDR3 reads CASKDRAGEAFF. The CDR3 DNA reads TGCGCCAGCAAGGACAGGGCTGGTGAAGCTTTCTTT.

This chain connects TRBV6-6 to TRBJ2-7, with TRBD1 matching 7 bases. The germline V gene has CDR1 MNHNY and CDR2 SVGAGI (reference sequence). After removal of 6 bases from V and 1 base from J, the junction contained 6 bases not matched to a gene. The CDR3 extends over 14 amino acids. Here the CDR3 reads CASSSRDRSYEQYF. In nucleotides, the CDR3 is TGTGCCAGCAGCAGCCGGGACAGATCCTACGAGCAGTACTTC.

The rearrangement links TRBV6-1 to TRBJ2-5, with D possibly TRBD1 on 5 matching bases. CDR3 length: 15 amino acids. The V gene's germline CDR1 is MNHNS and CDR2 SASEGT. V was shortened by 2 bases and J by 7 bases, with 17 bases between the two germline ends. CDR3 DNA: TGTGCCAGCAGTGAAAATTTATTTGGGGCCGGGACCCAGTACTTC. This sequence encodes CASSENLFGAGTQYF.

V gene TRBV11-2 combines with J gene TRBJ1-1; D is perhaps TRBD1 (5 bases). Germline V CDR1 and CDR2: SGHAT, FQNNGV. Deletions cut 5 bases from V and 0 bases from J, with 10 bases between. The CDR3 sequence is 14 residues long. For the CDR3, the DNA is TGTGCCAGCAGCCCAGAGACAGTGAACACTGAAGCTTTCTTT. This gives the protein CASSPETVNTEAFF.

CDR3 in amino acids: CASSFRGENEQFF. For the CDR3, the DNA is TGTGCCAGCAGTTTCCGCGGTGAAAATGAGCAGTTCTTC. The chain uses TRBV6-5 and TRBJ2-1; D uncertain. Germline V gene sequence: CDR1 MNHEY, CDR2 SVGAGI. With 4 bases removed from V and 7 bases from J, the gap between germline ends came to 11 bases. The length of the CDR3 is 13 residues.

With respect to this clone: The same CDR3 is also encoded by other DNA sequences in this sample. The chain links TRBV9 to TRBJ2-3; tentatively, D is TRBD2 (6 bases). This CDR3 spans 14 amino acids. V was pared by 2 bases and J by 0 bases, with 7 bases between. The germline V gene encodes CDR1 SGDLS and CDR2 YYNGEE. The CDR3 DNA reads as TGTGCCAGCAGCGTCGGGGGTAGCACAGATACGCAGTATTTT. Translating it yields CASSVGGSTDTQYF.

The chain employs TRBV7-2 and TRBJ2-7, with 12 positions matching TRBD2. Trimming removed 5 bases from V and 4 bases from J; junction bases left unmatched: 3. This CDR3 has 14 residues. CDR1 SGHTA and CDR2 FQGNSA come from the germline V gene. For the CDR3, the DNA is TGTGCCAGCAGCCCCGGGACTAGCGGGTACGAGCAGTACTTC. Amino acid sequence: CASSPGTSGYEQYF.

By share, this clone ranks as medium-sized. V usage is TRBV9 and J usage is TRBJ1-1, with D hard to call. The germline CDR1 and CDR2 sequences are SGDLS and YYNGEE. The CDR3 extends over 12 amino acids. Trimming stripped 0 bases from V and 7 bases from J, with 7 bases between. Here the CDR3 reads CASSVGADEAFF. For the CDR3, the DNA is TGTGCCAGCAGCGTAGGGGCAGATGAAGCTTTCTTT.

The rearrangement uses TRBV19 and TRBJ1-2; TRBD1 might be the D (5 bases). CDR1 LNHDA and CDR2 SQIVND come from the germline V gene (reference sequence). The CDR3 extends over 13 amino acids. V lost 5 bases and J 1 base, leaving 8 bases between the germline ends. CDR3 DNA: TGTGCCAGTAGTTGGGGACTTAACTATGGCTACACCTTC. Protein sequence: CASSWGLNYGYTF.

V is TRBV7-9 and J is TRBJ1-1; no firm D call. This CDR3 is built from 13 residues. Trimming removed 4 bases from V and 0 bases from J, with 6 bases in between. Germline V gene sequence: CDR1 SEHNR, CDR2 FQNEAQ (reference sequence). CDR3: CASSSSVNTEAFF. As DNA, the CDR3 is TGTGCCAGCAGCTCTTCTGTGAACACTGAAGCTTTCTTT.

V gene TRBV6-6 combines with J gene TRBJ2-7; D not certain. The V end was cut by 6 bases, the J end by 2 bases, with 11 bases between. CDR1 MNHNY and CDR2 SVGAGI come from the germline V gene (reference sequence). The CDR3 sequence is 13 residues long. CDR3 DNA: TGTGCCAGCAGCACCTCCCCAGCCTACGAGCAGTACTTC. Its protein product is CASSTSPAYEQYF.

The chain carries TRBV30 and TRBJ2-2, with a weak D call TRBD2 (6 bases). Germline-derived CDR1 and CDR2 are GTSNPN and SVGIG (reference sequence). CDR3 size: 13 residues. The V end lost 5 bases, the J end lost 6 bases, and 13 bases lay between the germline ends. The chain's CDR3 is CAWGAREPGELFF. The CDR3 region has the DNA TGTGCCTGGGGTGCCCGGGAGCCCGGGGAGCTGTTTTTT.

The chain has TRBV7-6 and TRBJ2-1; TRBD1 aligns across 7 bases. Germline V CDR1 and CDR2: SGHVS, FNYEAQ. The CDR3 consists of 16 residues. V lost 0 bases to trimming and J lost 8 bases; unmatched junction nucleotides: 10. This CDR3 is CASSLAPTGALYEQFF. The CDR3 nucleotides are TGTGCCAGCAGCTTAGCGCCAACAGGGGCTTTGTATGAGCAGTTCTTC.

The V call is TRBV15, the J call TRBJ1-6, with D tentatively TRBD1 (5 bases). In germline, CDR1 is LNHNV, CDR2 YYDKDF (reference sequence). The CDR3 has 15 amino acids. Between the trimmed V and J ends, which lost 0 bases and 7 bases, there was a span of 10 bases. CDR3 region: CATSRERGSNSPLHF. The CDR3 DNA sequence: TGTGCCACCAGCAGAGAAAGGGGATCGAATTCACCCCTCCACTTT.

The CDR3 reads CASSDRQGMNTEAFF. Here the CDR3 DNA reads TGCGCCAGCAGCGACAGACAGGGAATGAACACTGAAGCTTTCTTT. V is TRBV5-1 and J is TRBJ1-1; 7 bases are a match to TRBD1. V dropped 4 bases and J dropped 0; count of bases not matched to a gene: 6. This CDR3 contains 15 residues. Germline CDR1 reads SGHRS; CDR2 reads YFSETQ.

V usage is TRBV11-3 and J usage is TRBJ2-2, with TRBD1 as a possible D gene (6 bases). V shed 0 bases and J shed 6 bases, with 14 bases lying between them. Germline V gene sequence: CDR1 SGHNT, CDR2 YENEEA. The CDR3 sequence is 16 residues long. As DNA, the CDR3 is TGTGCCAGCAGCTTAGAGATCCCGGACAGACCCGGGGAGCTGTTTTTT. Translating it yields CASSLEIPDRPGELFF.

DNA for the CDR3: TGTGCCTGGAGTGTAATGGAGCAAGAGACCCAGTACTTC. Translating gives CAWSVMEQETQYF. The chain is built from TRBV30 and TRBJ2-5; D remains unclear. Germline lookup yields CDR1 GTSNPN and CDR2 SVGIG (reference sequence). Between the trimmed V and J ends, which lost 0 bases and 2 bases, there was a span of 7 bases. This CDR3 comprises 13 residues.